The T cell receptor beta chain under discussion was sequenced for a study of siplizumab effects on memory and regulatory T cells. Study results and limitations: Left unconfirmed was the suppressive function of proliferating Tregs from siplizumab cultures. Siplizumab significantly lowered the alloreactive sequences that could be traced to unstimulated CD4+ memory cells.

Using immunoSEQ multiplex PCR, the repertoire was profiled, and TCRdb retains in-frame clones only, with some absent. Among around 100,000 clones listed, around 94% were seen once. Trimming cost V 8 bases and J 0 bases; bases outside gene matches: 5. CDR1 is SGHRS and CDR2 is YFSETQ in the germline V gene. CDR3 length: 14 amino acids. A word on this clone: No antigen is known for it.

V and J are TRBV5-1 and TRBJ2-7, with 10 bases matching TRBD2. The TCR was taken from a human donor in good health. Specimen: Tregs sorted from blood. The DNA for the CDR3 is TGCGCCAGTCGAGCGGGAGGGCTCTCCTACGAGCAGTACTTC. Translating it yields CASRAGGLSYEQYF.